A single T cell receptor (beta chain) is shown here with its context. The antigen is not known. Fresh peripheral blood, roughly 10 ml of it, supplied the PBMCs. After removal of 5 bases from V and 0 bases from J, the junction contained 11 bases not matched to a gene. This CDR3 has 19 amino acids. Germline V gives CDR1 SGHNT, CDR2 YENEEA. This specimen belongs to a study of T cells in Graves' hyperthyroidism and ophthalmopathy. Study results and caveats: Most thyroid-expanded clonotypes above 0.001 were also found in blood.

TCR beta CDR3 sequences were amplified from RNA transcripts. The primer set for the first-round RT-PCR of the TCR CDR3 was HTBI. TCRdb re-derived calls from the multiplex PCR reads in MiXCR, one entry per CDR3 protein. The data contain a few hundred thousand distinct CDR3 sequences, roughly an eighth of them singletons. V and J are TRBV11-3 and TRBJ2-5; 14 bases match TRBD2. The material sequenced was blood. This receptor was obtained from a woman aged 18-29 years with Graves' hyperthyroidism. The CDR3 DNA follows: TGTGCCAGCAGCCCGTACGGGACTAGCGGGAGTATCGACCAAGAGACCCAGTACTTC. Translating it yields CASSPYGTSGSIDQETQYF.